The clone carrying this TCR beta chain has more than one count but fewer than ten. Clones were sequenced by immunoSEQ multiplex PCR, and TCRdb holds only the in-frame ones, with some missing. This table holds approximately 24,000 clones, 89% found once. This specimen belongs to a study of blood T cell repertoires in COVID-19. The TCR sequence derives from a human donor in a cohort sampled during active COVID-19. Sequenced: peripheral blood.

The CDR3 loop is CASTGQVSYEQYF. Here the CDR3 DNA reads TGTGCCAGCACCGGACAGGTTAGCTACGAGCAGTACTTC. The rearrangement joins TRBV6-1 to TRBJ2-7, with 7 bases lining up with TRBD1. V shed 7 bases, J shed 3 bases, and the junction held 6 bases outside the gene matches. The CDR3 length is 13 residues. From germline, CDR1 is MNHNS and CDR2 SASEGT.